This T cell receptor (beta chain) was identified in a study of cytomegalovirus exposure and HLA in healthy donors. Study-level results: For most TCR sequences rarity was the rule, although some public TCRs occurred in many donors. The classifier reportedly diagnosed cytomegalovirus status with high sensitivity and specificity. Researchers catalogued around 150 TCR beta chains as cytomegalovirus-associated.

The donors were members of the roughly 130-subject validation cohort (separate from the approximately 670-subject first cohort). Libraries were prepared by immunoSEQ multiplex PCR; TCRdb keeps only in-frame clonotypes and omits some of them. This table has about 220,000 clones, approximately 86% appearing once. Turning to this clone: Its specificity is not known.

Germline CDR1 and CDR2: MNHNS and SASEGT. Trimming removed 5 bases from V and 2 bases from J; junction bases left unmatched: 4. The CDR3 loop spans 15 amino acids. The sequence was collected from a woman between 18 and 29 years old in good health and CMV-seronegative. The J gene is TRBJ2-1, the V gene TRBV6-1, with TRBD1 matching 9 bases. Sequenced: PBMCs. The CDR3 reads CASSRDRVPYNEQFF. The DNA of the CDR3 is TGTGCCAGCAGTAGGGACAGGGTGCCCTACAATGAGCAGTTCTTC.